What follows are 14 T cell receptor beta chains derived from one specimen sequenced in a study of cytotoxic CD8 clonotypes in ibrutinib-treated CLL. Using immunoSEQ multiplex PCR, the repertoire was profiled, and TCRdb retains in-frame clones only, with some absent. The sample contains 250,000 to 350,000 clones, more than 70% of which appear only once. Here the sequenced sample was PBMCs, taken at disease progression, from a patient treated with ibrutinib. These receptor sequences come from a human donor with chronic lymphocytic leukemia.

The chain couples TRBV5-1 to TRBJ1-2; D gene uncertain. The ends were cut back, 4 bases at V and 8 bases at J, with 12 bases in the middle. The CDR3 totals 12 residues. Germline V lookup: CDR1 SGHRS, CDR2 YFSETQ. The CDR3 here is CASSQDLRGYTF. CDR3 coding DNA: TGCGCCAGCAGCCAGGACCTCCGGGGCTACACCTTC.

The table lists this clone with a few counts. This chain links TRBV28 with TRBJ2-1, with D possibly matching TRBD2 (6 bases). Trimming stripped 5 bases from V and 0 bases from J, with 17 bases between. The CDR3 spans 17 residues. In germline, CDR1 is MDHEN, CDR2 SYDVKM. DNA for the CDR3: TGTGCCAGCAGTACCCCCTTTCGGGAGTTCTCCTACAATGAGCAGTTCTTC. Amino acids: CASSTPFREFSYNEQFF.

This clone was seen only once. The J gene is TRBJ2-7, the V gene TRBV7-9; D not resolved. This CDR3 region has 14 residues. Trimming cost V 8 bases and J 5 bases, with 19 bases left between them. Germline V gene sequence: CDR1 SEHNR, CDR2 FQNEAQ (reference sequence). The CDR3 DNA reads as TGTGCCAGCCGATCCTCGGCCCAGTCCGACGAGCAGTACTTC. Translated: CASRSSAQSDEQYF.

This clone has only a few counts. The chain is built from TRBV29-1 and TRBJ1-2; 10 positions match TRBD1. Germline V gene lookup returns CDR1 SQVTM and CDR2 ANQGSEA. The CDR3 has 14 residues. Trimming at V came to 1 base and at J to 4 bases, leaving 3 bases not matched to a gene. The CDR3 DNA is TGCAGCGTTGAAGTGGGGACAGGGGCCTATGGCTACACCTTC. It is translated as CSVEVGTGAYGYTF.

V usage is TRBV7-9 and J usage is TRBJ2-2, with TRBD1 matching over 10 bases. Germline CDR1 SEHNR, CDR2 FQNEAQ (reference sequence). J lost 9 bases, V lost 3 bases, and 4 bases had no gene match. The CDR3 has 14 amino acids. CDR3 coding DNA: TGTGCCAGCAGCTTGGACAGGGGGGCATGGGAGCTGTTTTTT. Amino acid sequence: CASSLDRGAWELFF. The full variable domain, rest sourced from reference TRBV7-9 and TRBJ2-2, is DTGVSQNPRHKITKRGQNVTFRCDPISEHNRLYWYRQTLGQGPEFLTYFQNEAQLEKSRLLSDRFSAERPKGSFSTLEIQRTEQGDSAMYLCASSLDRGAWELFFGEGSRLTVL.

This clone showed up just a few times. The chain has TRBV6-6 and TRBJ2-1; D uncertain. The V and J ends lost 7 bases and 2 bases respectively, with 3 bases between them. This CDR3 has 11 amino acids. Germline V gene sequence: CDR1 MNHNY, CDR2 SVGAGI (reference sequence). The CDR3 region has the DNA TGTGCCAGCAAGCCCTACAATGAGCAGTTCTTC. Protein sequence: CASKPYNEQFF.

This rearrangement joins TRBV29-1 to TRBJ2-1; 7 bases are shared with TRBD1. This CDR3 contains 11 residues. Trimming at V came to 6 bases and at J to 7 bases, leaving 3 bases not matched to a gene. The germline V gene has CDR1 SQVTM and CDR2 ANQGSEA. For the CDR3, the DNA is TGCAGCGTAGCACAGGGGAATGAGCAGTTCTTC. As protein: CSVAQGNEQFF.

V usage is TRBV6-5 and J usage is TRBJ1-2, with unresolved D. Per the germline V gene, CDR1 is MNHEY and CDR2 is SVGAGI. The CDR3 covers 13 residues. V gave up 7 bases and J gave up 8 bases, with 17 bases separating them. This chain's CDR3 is CASNSWGAGGYTF. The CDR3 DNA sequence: TGTGCCAGCAATTCTTGGGGAGCTGGGGGCTACACCTTC.

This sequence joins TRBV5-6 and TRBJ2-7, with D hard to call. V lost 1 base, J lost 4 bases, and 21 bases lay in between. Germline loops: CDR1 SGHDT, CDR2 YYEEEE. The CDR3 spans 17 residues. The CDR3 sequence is CASSLSVQPIQLYEQYF. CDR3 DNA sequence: TGTGCCAGCAGCTTGTCTGTACAGCCGATACAACTTTACGAGCAGTACTTC.

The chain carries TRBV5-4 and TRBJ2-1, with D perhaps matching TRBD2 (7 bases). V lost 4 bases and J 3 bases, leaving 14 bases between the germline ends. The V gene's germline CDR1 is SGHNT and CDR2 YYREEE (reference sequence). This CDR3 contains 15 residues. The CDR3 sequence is CASSPGGGNYNEQFF. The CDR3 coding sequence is TGTGCCAGCAGCCCGGGGGGCGGGAACTACAATGAGCAGTTCTTC.

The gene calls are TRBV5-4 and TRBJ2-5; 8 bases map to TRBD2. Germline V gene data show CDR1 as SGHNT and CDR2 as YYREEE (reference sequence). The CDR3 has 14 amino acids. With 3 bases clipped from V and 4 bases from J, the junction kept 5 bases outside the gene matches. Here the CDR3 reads CASSYGLARETQYF. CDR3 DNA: TGTGCCAGCAGCTACGGACTAGCCCGAGAGACCCAGTACTTC. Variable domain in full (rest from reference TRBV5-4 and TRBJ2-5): ETGVTQSPTHLIKTRGQQVTLRCSSQSGHNTVSWYQQALGQGPQFIFQYYREEENGRGNFPPRFSGLQFPNYSSELNVNALELDDSALYLCASSYGLARETQYFGPGTRLLVL.

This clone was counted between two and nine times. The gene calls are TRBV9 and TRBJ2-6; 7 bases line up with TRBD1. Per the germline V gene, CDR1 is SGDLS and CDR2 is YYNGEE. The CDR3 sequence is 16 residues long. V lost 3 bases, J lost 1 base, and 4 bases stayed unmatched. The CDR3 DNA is TGTGCCAGCAGCGAAACAGGGGTATCTGGGGCCAACGTCCTGACTTTC. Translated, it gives CASSETGVSGANVLTF.

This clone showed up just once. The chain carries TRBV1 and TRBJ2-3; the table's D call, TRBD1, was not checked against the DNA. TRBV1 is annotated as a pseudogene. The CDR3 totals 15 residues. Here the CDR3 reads CTSSLRNRDTDTQYF. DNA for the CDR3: TGCACCAGCAGCCTCCGGAACAGGGACACAGATACGCAGTATTTT.

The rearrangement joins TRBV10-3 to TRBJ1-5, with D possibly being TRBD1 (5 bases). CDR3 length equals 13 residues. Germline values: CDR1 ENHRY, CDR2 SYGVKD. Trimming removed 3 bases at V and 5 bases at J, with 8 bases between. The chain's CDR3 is CAISDGRDQPQHF. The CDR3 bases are TGTGCCATCAGTGATGGCAGGGATCAGCCCCAGCATTTT.